This T cell receptor (beta chain) was recovered during a study of a mutant IDH1 vaccine in newly diagnosed glioma. The time point: week 5, during vaccination. One vaccine dose held 300 ug of mutant IDH1 20-mer peptide and came with topical imiquimod. The donor cohort comprised cases of new WHO grade 3 or 4 IDH1-mutant, ATRX-lost astrocytoma. For this clone: Its antigen is not known.

Data came from immunoSEQ multiplex PCR; TCRdb stores just in-frame clones and leaves some out. The repertoire includes 25,000 to 30,000 clones, around 85% of them detected once, and 6% to 8% sits in the top ten. The TCR was taken from a man aged 40-55 years with glioma. Some clones in this sample may be carry-over from other donors' samples. Sequences were derived from PBMCs, sampled from a glioma patient whose treatment included an IDH1 peptide vaccine.

The CDR3: CASSPGSAGQETQYF. CDR3 in DNA: TGCGCCAGCAGCCCGGGGTCAGCGGGGCAAGAGACCCAGTACTTC. The rearrangement joins TRBV5-1 to TRBJ2-5; the match to TRBD2 covers 7 bases. CDR1 is SGHRS, CDR2 YFSETQ, per germline. The CDR3 extends over 15 amino acids. V shed 4 bases, J shed 2 bases, and the junction held 8 bases outside the gene matches.